This TCR beta chain was observed in a study of PD-L1 blockade in urothelial cancer. Study background: Blood was subjected to analysis at 3 weeks (second dose) and 6 weeks following treatment start. Study conclusions and caveats: Durable-benefit cases showed more tumor-associated blood clone expansion at 3 weeks.

The method was immunoSEQ multiplex PCR; TCRdb's version includes in-frame clones alone and lacks a portion of them. Altogether about 130,000 clones are present, roughly 80% being singletons, with the ten largest covering 3.2%. Time point in this sample: pretreatment peripheral blood. Trimming cost V 4 bases and J 0 bases; bases outside gene matches: 9. Germline CDR1 and CDR2: SGHKS and YYEKEE (reference sequence). CDR3 length: 16 amino acids. With respect to this clone: What it binds is not known.

The chain has TRBV5-5 and TRBJ1-1, with 7 bases lining up with TRBD1. The material was PBMCs, obtained around atezolizumab (anti-PD-L1) treatment. This TCR was recovered from a man aged 50-59 years with urothelial cancer. The chain's CDR3 is CASSRRDSSMNTEAFF. The CDR3, as DNA: TGTGCCAGCAGCAGAAGGGACAGCAGTATGAACACTGAAGCTTTCTTT. Combining the CDR3 with reference TRBV5-5 and TRBJ1-1 gives the whole variable domain DAGVTQSPTHLIKTRGQQVTLRCSPISGHKSVSWYQQVLGQGPQFIFQYYEKEERGRGNFPDRFSARQFPNYSSELNVNALLLGDSALYLCASSRRDSSMNTEAFFGQGTRLTVV.